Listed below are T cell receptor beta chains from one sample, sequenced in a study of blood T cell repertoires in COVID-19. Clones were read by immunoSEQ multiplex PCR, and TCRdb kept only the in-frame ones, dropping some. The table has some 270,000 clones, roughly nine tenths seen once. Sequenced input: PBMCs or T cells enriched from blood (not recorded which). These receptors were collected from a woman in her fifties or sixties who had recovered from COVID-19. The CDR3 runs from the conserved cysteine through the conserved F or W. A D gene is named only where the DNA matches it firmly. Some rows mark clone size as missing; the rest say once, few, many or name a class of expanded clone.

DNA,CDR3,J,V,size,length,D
TGTGCCAGCAGTTTTACCGGGACAGCGAACACCGGGGAGCTGTTTTTT,CASSFTGTANTGELFF,TRBJ2-2,TRBV27,.,16,TRBD1
TGCGCCAGCAGCCTCGGACAGCCTGAGGGTCAGCCCCAGCATTTT,CASSLGQPEGQPQHF,TRBJ1-5,TRBV5-1,.,15,.
TGTGCCAGCAGGGGACTAGCTGCGACCTACGAGCAGTACTTC,CASRGLAATYEQYF,TRBJ2-7,TRBV28,.,14,TRBD2
TGTGCCAGCAGCGCCGGGATGAACACTGAAGCTTTCTTT,CASSAGMNTEAFF,TRBJ1-1,TRBV7-3,few,13,.
TGTGCCAGCAGCTCTAGCGGGATGGGCTCCTACGAGCAGTACTTC,CASSSSGMGSYEQYF,TRBJ2-7,TRBV28,.,15,TRBD2
TGTGCCAGCAGCCATTCCGGGACTGACAGATACCAGCCCCAGCATTTT,CASSHSGTDRYQPQHF,TRBJ1-5,TRBV4-2,.,16,.
TGCGCCAGCAGCAATGAACCGGGTTCCGGCGTGCAGTACTTC,CASSNEPGSGVQYF,TRBJ2-7,TRBV5-1,.,14,.
TGTGCCAGCAGCTCGAGCGGGGGGGCCTACAATGAGCAGTTCTTC,CASSSSGGAYNEQFF,TRBJ2-1,TRBV7-3,.,15,TRBD2
TGTGCCAGCAGCCCTTACGGGGGGGTTTATGGCTACACCTTC,CASSPYGGVYGYTF,TRBJ1-2,TRBV9,.,14,.
TGCAGCGTGTCGGTTGAAGGGGCCAATAACTATGGCTACACCTTC,CSVSVEGANNYGYTF,TRBJ1-2,TRBV29-1,.,15,.
TGTGCCAGCAGTTTATCAGGGGGCTACGAGCAGTACTTC,CASSLSGGYEQYF,TRBJ2-7,TRBV27,once,13,.
TGTGCCAGCAGCACCATACAGGGGTTAGGTGAAGCTTTCTTT,CASSTIQGLGEAFF,TRBJ1-1,TRBV5-6,.,14,TRBD1
TGTGCCAGTAGTATGGTGTCGGGGGATGTGGCTTTCTTT,CASSMVSGDVAFF,TRBJ1-1,TRBV19,.,13,.
TGTGCCAGCAGCAGAGCAGGGGTTACCTATGGCTACACCTTC,CASSRAGVTYGYTF,TRBJ1-2,TRBV21-1,.,14,.
TGTGCCAGCAGCCAAGAGGTGACTAGCGTTGCAGATACGCAGTATTTT,CASSQEVTSVADTQYF,TRBJ2-3,TRBV3-1/TRBV3-2,.,16,TRBD2
TGTGCCAGCAGCTTGGGGCCAGATACGCAGTATTTT,CASSLGPDTQYF,TRBJ2-3,TRBV7-2,.,12,.
TGTGCTAGTGGCCCCGACAGGAACACTGAAGCTTTCTTT,CASGPDRNTEAFF,TRBJ1-1,TRBV12-5,once,13,.
TGTGCCAGCAGCTGGGAGGGGAGGGGGACTGAAGCTTTCTTT,CASSWEGRGTEAFF,TRBJ1-1,TRBV11-3,.,14,.
TGCGCCAGCAGCTTGGTTCTTGACAATGAGCAGTTCTTC,CASSLVLDNEQFF,TRBJ2-1,TRBV5-1,.,13,.
TGTGCCAGCAGCGTGGGACAGGGGCACTATGGCTACACCTTC,CASSVGQGHYGYTF,TRBJ1-2,TRBV9,.,14,TRBD1
TGCGCCAGCAGCATCGACGTTGGAGGCGGCGAGCAGTACTTC,CASSIDVGGGEQYF,TRBJ2-7,TRBV5-1,.,14,.
TGCGCCAGCAGCCAGGGTGCTGGGGCCAACGTCCTGACTTTC,CASSQGAGANVLTF,TRBJ2-6,TRBV5-1,.,14,.
TGTGCCAGCAGCCAATCCGTCAGGCGACGCACTGAAGCTTTCTTT,CASSQSVRRRTEAFF,TRBJ1-1,TRBV3-1/TRBV3-2,once,15,.
TGTGCCAGCGGACAGGGAAGTGAAGCTTTCTTT,CASGQGSEAFF,TRBJ1-1,TRBV3-1/TRBV3-2,.,11,TRBD1
TGTGCCAGCAATCAGGGGTTCTACGAGCAGTACTTC,CASNQGFYEQYF,TRBJ2-7,TRBV28,few,12,.
TGTGCCAGCAGCTTCCCGAGACTAGCTATCGACACCGGGGAGCTGTTTTTT,CASSFPRLAIDTGELFF,TRBJ2-2,TRBV7-8,.,17,TRBD2
TGCGCCAGCAGCCAAGCACGAGGGACAGTCTATGGCTACACCTTC,CASSQARGTVYGYTF,TRBJ1-2,TRBV4-1,few,15,TRBD1
TGTGCCAGCAGCCCCCAGACAGGGGGGCCGGAAAATTCACCCCTCCACTTT,CASSPQTGGPENSPLHF,TRBJ1-6,TRBV7-8,.,17,TRBD1
TGTGCCAGCAGCTTAGCGGGTGGGGGGACTGATGAAAAACTGTTTTTT,CASSLAGGGTDEKLFF,TRBJ1-4,TRBV7-6,.,16,.
TGTGCCAGTAGTATCGACAGAGACGAAAAACTGTTTTTT,CASSIDRDEKLFF,TRBJ1-4,TRBV19,.,13,.
TGTGCCAGCAGCTTGCACAGAAGCTCTGGAAACACCATATATTTT,CASSLHRSSGNTIYF,TRBJ1-3,TRBV7-3,.,15,.
TGTGCCAGCAGCACAGGGCGCAATCAGCCCCAGCATTTT,CASSTGRNQPQHF,TRBJ1-5,TRBV2,.,13,.
TGTGCCAGCAGTTTCGGTAGCGGGCTTATGGAGCAGTTCTTC,CASSFGSGLMEQFF,TRBJ2-1,TRBV27,.,14,TRBD2
TGTGCCAGCAGCCTGACCGGGCCGGGGACTGAAGCTTTCTTT,CASSLTGPGTEAFF,TRBJ1-1,TRBV3-1/TRBV3-2,.,14,.
TGCGCCAGCAGCGCCATGACAGCCGCCCAAAATGAAGCTTTCTTT,CASSAMTAAQNEAFF,TRBJ1-1,TRBV5-1,.,15,.
TGTGCCAGCAGCTCTAGCGGGAGTTGGTTCTTC,CASSSSGSWFF,TRBJ2-1,TRBV9,.,11,TRBD2
TGTGCCAGCAGCCATACCACCCGCTCCGGGGTTGACAGGAACTATGGCTACACCTTC,CASSHTTRSGVDRNYGYTF,TRBJ1-2,TRBV9,once,19,.